These 18 T cell receptor beta chains came from one sample sequenced in a study of T-cell reconstitution after alpha-beta-depleted transplantation in children. Whole-study findings and limits: From newly produced T cells came most of the T-cell counts and diversity one year after transplant.

These receptors lack a known antigen. TCRbeta library construction was performed incorporating unique molecular identifiers. TCRdb fed the PCR reads into MiXCR, producing one record per CDR3 protein. Counted here are about 300,000 distinct CDR3 sequences, 6% to 10% occurring once; the ten biggest clones make up about 9.1%. Sequencing was performed on peripheral blood, taken 360 days after TCRalphabeta/CD19-depleted stem cell transplant. The receptors were gathered from a female patient between 2 and 15 years old who had a stem cell transplant for Fanconi anemia, so the T cells may come from the graft donor.

Ten or more counts support this clonotype. V usage is TRBV5-1 and J usage is TRBJ2-5; TRBD2 matches at 14 bases. The V gene's germline CDR1 is SGHRS and CDR2 YFSETQ. The CDR3 runs to 16 residues. After removal of 3 bases from V and 2 bases from J, the junction contained 3 bases not matched to a gene. The CDR3 DNA follows: TGCGCCAGCAGCTCGGGACTAGCGGGAGATCAAGAGACCCAGTACTTC. Protein: CASSSGLAGDQETQYF.

This chain connects TRBV18 to TRBJ1-5; D ambiguous. The CDR3 spans 12 residues. Deletions cut 6 bases from V and 9 bases from J, with 12 bases between. The germline V gene encodes CDR1 KGHSH and CDR2 LQKENI. CDR3 in DNA: TGTGCCAGCTCCCCCTCTGTGGGGCCCCAGCATTTT. It encodes CASSPSVGPQHF.

Turning to this clonotype: This clone may be a read error of a much larger clone one base away. This chain uses TRBV3-1 with TRBJ1-2, with D maybe TRBD1 (6 bases). The CDR3 contains 15 residues. V lost 8 bases and J lost 5, with 21 bases in between. Germline assignment: CDR1 LGHDT and CDR2 YNNKEL (reference sequence). CDR3 coding DNA: TGTGCCAGCGGCCCGATCCCGGGGGCAACTTATGGCTACACCTTC. Protein: CASGPIPGATYGYTF.

This clonotype was counted at least ten times. The rearrangement uses TRBV7-2 and TRBJ1-5; a weak D match, TRBD1 (6 bases). The CDR3 has 14 residues. Germline V lookup: CDR1 SGHTA, CDR2 FQGNSA. Trimming took 5 bases from V and 5 from J, leaving 13 bases between them. The CDR3 nucleotides are TGTGCCAGCAGCAAGGACAGTACCTATCAGCCCCAGCATTTT. This gives the protein CASSKDSTYQPQHF.

There are many counts of this clonotype. The V and J genes are TRBV12-3 or TRBV12-4 and TRBJ1-6; D gene uncertain. The ends were cut back, 1 base at V and 4 bases at J, with 5 bases in the middle. The CDR3 totals 14 residues. The CDR3 loop reads CASSLGRYNSPLHF. The DNA for the CDR3 is TGTGCCAGCAGTTTAGGCAGGTATAATTCACCCCTCCACTTT.

A few counts support this clonotype. V is TRBV15 and J is TRBJ2-7, with D tentatively TRBD1 (5 bases). From germline, CDR1 is LNHNV and CDR2 YYDKDF (reference sequence). Trimming shortened V by 1 base and J by 7 bases, and 8 bases separated the two germline ends. The CDR3 totals 12 residues. The CDR3 loop reads CATSRGTGEQYV. The DNA of the CDR3 is TGTGCCACCAGCAGAGGTACAGGTGAGCAGTACGTC.

The chain uses TRBV20-1 and TRBJ2-7; 13 bases map to TRBD2. Germline V lookup: CDR1 DFQATT, CDR2 SNEGSKA (reference sequence). CDR3 length equals 12 residues. The CDR3 spells CTGGLAGNEQYV. In DNA form, the CDR3 reads TGCACCGGGGGACTAGCGGGGAACGAGCAGTACGTC.

This clonotype was picked up many times. The gene calls are TRBV6-5 and TRBJ1-4; D remains ambiguous. The CDR3 contains 15 residues. Germline V lookup: CDR1 MNHEY, CDR2 SVGAGI. The V and J ends lost 0 bases and 6 bases respectively, with 11 bases between them. The CDR3 sequence is CASSYSTGIYEKLFF. DNA of the CDR3: TGTGCCAGCAGTTACTCAACGGGGATCTATGAAAAACTGTTTTTT.

In its sample, this clonotype was seen a few times. V and J are TRBV5-6 and TRBJ1-1; 7 bases map to TRBD1. CDR3 size: 18 residues. CDR1 and CDR2 (germline): SGHDT, YYEEEE. V was pared by 0 bases and J by 0 bases, with 11 bases of the junction left unmatched. The DNA for the CDR3 is TGTGCCAGCAGCTTGGGACAGGGTAAGGGATACATGAACACTGAAGCTTTCTTT. Its protein product is CASSLGQGKGYMNTEAFF.

The genes are TRBV5-4 and TRBJ2-1; D is uncertain. Trimming removed 0 bases at V and 7 bases at J, with 8 bases between. This CDR3 region has 13 residues. CDR1 SGHNT and CDR2 YYREEE come from the germline V gene (reference sequence). The DNA for the CDR3 is TGTGCCAGCAGCTTGGGCTGGGAAAATGAGCAGTTCTTC. Translating gives CASSLGWENEQFF.

In its sample, this clonotype was seen many times. This chain links TRBV4-2 with TRBJ2-1, with TRBD2 matching over 10 bases. The CDR3 loop spans 18 amino acids. The germline V gene has CDR1 LGHNA and CDR2 YNFKEQ. With 0 bases clipped from V and 6 bases from J, the junction kept 11 bases outside the gene matches. The CDR3 bases are TGTGCCAGCAGCCAAGAGGCAGCGGGGGGGTCTGGTGGCAATGAGCAGTTCTTC. The encoded protein is CASSQEAAGGSGGNEQFF.

There are many counts of this clonotype. The chain employs TRBV4-2 and TRBJ2-7; 9 nucleotides match TRBD1. V shed 0 bases, J shed 4 bases, and the junction held 7 bases outside the gene matches. Germline V CDR1 and CDR2: LGHNA, YNFKEQ. The CDR3 length is 16 residues. The CDR3 DNA sequence: TGTGCCAGCAGCCAAGATGGGGGGGGACAGGGATACGAGCAGTACTTC. Its translation: CASSQDGGGQGYEQYF.

This clonotype was counted a single time. Being one base from a much bigger clone, this may be a read error. This is likely a read error, given that the CDR3 carries no conserved phenylalanine or tryptophan at its end. CDR3: CSARAEGLWGYTL. CDR3 DNA sequence: TGCAGTGCTAGAGCGGAGGGGCTTTGGGGCTACACCTTG. This chain uses TRBV20-1 with TRBJ1-2; a weak D match, TRBD1 (5 bases). V was trimmed by 1 base and J by 8 bases, leaving 14 bases between them. CDR3 length: 13 residues. Germline assignment: CDR1 DFQATT and CDR2 SNEGSKA (reference sequence).

The chain recombines TRBV6-2 or TRBV6-3 with TRBJ1-5; no firm D call. This CDR3 is built from 16 residues. Germline values: CDR1 MNHEY, CDR2 SVGEGT. V gave up 0 bases and J gave up 5 bases, with 14 bases separating them. CDR3 sequence reads: CASSYSPGISDQPQHF. The CDR3 DNA reads as TGTGCCAGCAGTTACTCGCCGGGGATTTCCGATCAGCCCCAGCATTTT.

A few counts support this clonotype. Germline is not matched at one junction end, which may reflect a read error. The V gene is TRBV20-1, the J gene TRBJ2-5, with a weak D call TRBD2 (5 bases). This CDR3 region has 10 residues. CDR1 is DFQATT and CDR2 is SNEGSKA in the germline V gene (reference sequence). CDR3 residues: CGLAQETQYF. The CDR3 nucleotides are TGTGGACTCGCACAAGAGACCCAGTACTTC.

This clonotype was counted only a few times. V and J are TRBV20-1 and TRBJ2-5, with 8 positions matching TRBD2. The length of the CDR3 is 13 residues. Germline loops: CDR1 DFQATT, CDR2 SNEGSKA (reference sequence). V gave up 6 bases and J gave up 1 base; unmatched junction bases: 4. The CDR3 loop is CSASGGSQETQYF. DNA of the CDR3: TGCAGTGCCAGCGGGGGCTCCCAAGAGACCCAGTACTTC.

This clonotype was observed many times. The V call is TRBV12-3 or TRBV12-4, the J call TRBJ2-3, with D perhaps TRBD1 (5 bases). The V end was cut by 3 bases, the J end by 1 base, with 11 bases between. This CDR3 has 15 residues. For the CDR3, the DNA is TGTGCCAGCAGTTTCTCGACAGACGGCACAGATACGCAGTATTTT. Residues: CASSFSTDGTDTQYF.

Many counts were recorded for this clonotype. Here the CDR3 DNA reads TGTGCCAGCAGCTCCAGGACTGGTCCCTCCTACGAGCAGTACTTC. Protein product: CASSSRTGPSYEQYF. J is TRBJ2-7 and V is TRBV7-2, with D perhaps matching TRBD2 (5 bases). The CDR3 has 15 residues. CDR1 and CDR2 from the germline V gene are SGHTA and FQGNSA. The ends were cut back, 4 bases at V and 0 bases at J, with 13 bases in the middle. Variable domain in full (rest from reference TRBV7-2 and TRBJ2-7): GAGVSQSPSNKVTEKGKDVELRCDPISGHTALYWYRQSLGQGLEFLIYFQGNSAPDKSGLPSDRFSAERTGGSVSTLTIQRTQQEDSAVYLCASSSRTGPSYEQYFGPGTRLTVT.